The T cell receptor (beta chain) described here comes from a study of blood T cell repertoires in COVID-19. Sequencing was performed with immunoSEQ multiplex PCR; in TCRdb, only in-frame clones are kept and a portion is missing. In the table there are a few hundred thousand clones, over 65% of which are singletons. This CDR3 has 14 residues. Trimming took 6 bases from V and 6 from J; bases not matched to a gene: 8. CDR1 and CDR2 (germline): MNHEY, SVGAGI. What was sequenced was peripheral blood. The chain combines TRBV6-5 with TRBJ1-5; 7 bases align to TRBD1. The sequence came from a man aged 55-75 years who had recovered from COVID-19. In DNA, the CDR3 is TGTGCCAGCAGCACAGGGGCGCAGGGTCAGCCCCAGCATTTT. It encodes CASSTGAQGQPQHF.